This entry lists 14 T cell receptor beta chains sequenced from one sample in a study of blood T cells in healthy people across ages. The use of a sample-barcoded 5' primer and a J-beta primer mix characterized a second PCR of 7 to 11 cycles. TCRdb reprocessed the 5' RACE reads with MiXCR, giving one entry per CDR3 protein. The sample holds around 1.1 million distinct CDR3 sequences, roughly two fifths seen once. Sequenced sample: blood. Receptors were obtained from a man between 18 and 29 years old in good health.

This clonotype was observed once. The chain carries TRBV20-1 and TRBJ2-5; TRBD1 is a possible D gene (6 bases). From germline, CDR1 is DFQATT and CDR2 SNEGSKA (reference sequence). The CDR3 is made up of 13 amino acids. Trimming stripped 5 bases from V and 5 bases from J, with 15 bases between. The CDR3 protein is CSAPGAGAETQYF. The CDR3 coding sequence is TGCAGTGCTCCCGGGGCAGGGGCCGAGACCCAGTACTTC.

Only a few counts were recorded for this clonotype. The V and J genes are TRBV10-3 and TRBJ1-2; D remains ambiguous. CDR1 ENHRY and CDR2 SYGVKD come from the germline V gene. Trimming pared 0 bases from V and 0 bases from J, leaving 11 bases between. The CDR3 extends over 16 amino acids. This CDR3 is CAISESGAHANYGYTF. CDR3 coding DNA: TGTGCCATCAGTGAGTCAGGCGCCCACGCTAACTATGGCTACACCTTC.

The chain couples TRBV12-3 or TRBV12-4 to TRBJ1-6; D remains ambiguous. This CDR3 contains 20 residues. V gave up 2 bases and J gave up 0 bases, with 20 bases separating them. The CDR3 nucleotides read TGTGCCAGCAGTTTAAGGGCAGATCATCTCCCAAGCTCCTATAATTCACCCCTCCACTTT. Amino acids: CASSLRADHLPSSYNSPLHF.

This clonotype was recorded a few times. The chain joins TRBV4-2 to TRBJ2-7, with D perhaps being TRBD1 or TRBD2 (5 bases each). Germline CDR1 LGHNA, CDR2 YNFKEQ. The CDR3 contains 15 residues. The V gene lost 0 bases and the J gene lost 4 bases, with 13 bases spanning the gap. CDR3 residues: CASSQEEGQSYEQYF. CDR3 bases: TGTGCCAGCAGCCAAGAAGAGGGGCAGTCTTACGAGCAGTACTTC.

The chain carries TRBV4-3 and TRBJ2-7, with D maybe TRBD1 (5 bases). The last part of the DNA fits TRBJ2-5 better; the J call may be wrong. CDR1 LGHNA and CDR2 YSLEER come from the germline V gene. This CDR3 is 15 amino acids long. The CDR3 bases are TGCGCCAGCAGCCAAGACGGAGCCAGGGTGGAGACCCAGTACTTC. Translation gives CASSQDGARVETQYF.

This clonotype was picked up a small number of times. The chain carries TRBV6-6 and TRBJ1-6; D is unclear. The V and J ends lost 0 bases and 6 bases respectively, with 9 bases between them. Germline V CDR1 and CDR2: MNHNY, SVGAGI (reference sequence). The length of the CDR3 is 15 residues. CDR3 sequence reads: CASSYSTAGNSPLHF. The CDR3 DNA sequence: TGTGCCAGCAGTTACTCGACCGCGGGTAATTCACCCCTCCACTTT.

The rearrangement links TRBV6-2 or TRBV6-3 to TRBJ1-1; possibly TRBD1 for D (6 bases). The CDR3 sequence is 14 residues long. Trimming took 5 bases from V and 3 from J, leaving 13 bases between them. Germline CDR1 and CDR2: MNHEY and SVGEGT. CDR3 region: CASSNLNRDTEAFF. The CDR3 DNA reads TGTGCCAGCAGTAACCTGAACAGGGACACTGAAGCTTTCTTT.

The chain recombines TRBV12-3 or TRBV12-4 with TRBJ1-4; D is unresolved. The ends were cut back, 4 bases at V and 8 bases at J, with 11 bases in the middle. This CDR3 has 13 residues. In nucleotides, the CDR3 is TGTGCCAGCAGTTCGGAAGTTAGGGAAAAACTGTTTTTT. This gives the protein CASSSEVREKLFF.

The V call is TRBV20-1, the J call TRBJ2-3; D is possibly TRBD1 (6 bases). Germline assignment: CDR1 DFQATT and CDR2 SNEGSKA (reference sequence). The CDR3 spans 14 residues. The V end was cut by 7 bases, the J end by 7 bases, with 21 bases between. CDR3 sequence (DNA): TGCAGTGAGTTGGTCAGGGGCGATCTGAATACGCAGTATTTT. This codes for CSELVRGDLNTQYF.

As for this clonotype: The junction departs from germline at one end; a sequencing error may be responsible. The chain carries TRBV9 and TRBJ1-5; D gene uncertain. CDR1 and CDR2 (germline): SGDLS, YYNGEE. The CDR3 is 15 residues long. The CDR3 DNA reads as TGTGCCGGCAGCGTAGGAAGCCTTAGCAATCAGCCCCAGCATTTT. Its protein product is CAGSVGSLSNQPQHF.

This clonotype has just a few counts. V is TRBV28 and J is TRBJ1-1; 10 nucleotides line up with TRBD1. Trimming cost V 5 bases and J 3 bases; bases outside gene matches: 6. Germline lookup yields CDR1 MDHEN and CDR2 SYDVKM. The CDR3 contains 15 residues. The CDR3 protein is CASSTAGTGDTEAFF. The DNA for the CDR3 is TGTGCCAGCAGTACTGCCGGGACAGGGGACACTGAAGCTTTCTTT. Using reference TRBV28 and TRBJ1-1 for the parts outside the CDR3, the full variable domain is DVKVTQSSRYLVKRTGEKVFLECVQDMDHENMFWYRQDPGLGLRLIYFSYDVKMKEKGDIPEGYSVSREKKERFSLILESASTNQTSMYLCASSTAGTGDTEAFFGQGTRLTVV.

The J gene is TRBJ1-3, the V gene TRBV12-3 or TRBV12-4; D is undetermined. Trimming removed 6 bases at V and 4 bases at J, with 7 bases between. The CDR3 covers 12 residues. The CDR3 loop is CASRPAGNTIYF. The CDR3, as DNA: TGTGCCAGCAGACCAGCAGGAAACACCATATATTTT.

The rearrangement joins TRBV9 to TRBJ2-2, with 9 bases identical to TRBD1. This CDR3 has 17 residues. CDR1 and CDR2 (germline): SGDLS, YYNGEE. J lost 4 bases, V lost 6 bases, and 13 bases had no gene match. The CDR3: CASTSSHGQGFTGELFF. CDR3 in DNA: TGTGCCAGCACCTCCAGCCATGGACAGGGGTTCACCGGGGAGCTGTTTTTT.

Here the CDR3 reads CASNFGQGQNEKLFF. In DNA form, the CDR3 reads TGTGCCAGCAACTTCGGACAGGGTCAAAATGAAAAACTGTTTTTT. The rearrangement uses TRBV5-7 and TRBJ1-4; 8 nucleotides align to TRBD1. TRBV5-7 has ORF status, its function being uncertain. V shed 6 bases and J 5 bases; nucleotides not matched to a gene: 9. The CDR3 has 15 residues.